This T cell receptor (beta chain) was documented in a study of shared clonotypes between healthy human individuals. Study-wide findings and caveats: Estimated richness was generally greater in naive than memory subsets.

Turning to this clone: Its antigen is unknown.

The V end was cut by 4 bases, the J end by 0 bases, with 18 bases between. The CDR3 is 17 residues long. Germline loops: CDR1 LGHNA, CDR2 YSLEER. Profiling relied on immunoSEQ multiplex PCR, and the TCRdb table lists in-frame clones only, not all of them. The sample shows about 1.4 million clones, roughly 96% of them seen only once. The sequencing input was naive CD4+ T cells sorted from blood. Documented subset: CD45RA+ positively selected. This sequence was found in a man aged 30-40 years in good health. The chain is built from TRBV4-3 and TRBJ1-2; D remains ambiguous. The chain's CDR3 is CASSRSSVGSTNYGYTF. The CDR3 DNA follows: TGCGCCAGCAGCCGTAGCTCGGTGGGCAGCACTAACTATGGCTACACCTTC.